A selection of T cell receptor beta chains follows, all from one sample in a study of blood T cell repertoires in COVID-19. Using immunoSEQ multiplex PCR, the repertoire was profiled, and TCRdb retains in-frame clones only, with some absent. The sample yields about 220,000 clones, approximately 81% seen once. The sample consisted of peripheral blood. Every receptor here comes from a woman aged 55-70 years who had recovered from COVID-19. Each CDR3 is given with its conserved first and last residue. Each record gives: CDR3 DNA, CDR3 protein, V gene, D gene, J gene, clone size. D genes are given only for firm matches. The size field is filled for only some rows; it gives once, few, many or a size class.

CDR3 DNA: TGTGCCAGCAGCATCAGCGGAGTCCAAGAGACCCAGTACTTC
CDR3 protein: CASSISGVQETQYF
V gene: TRBV7-8
D gene: .
J gene: TRBJ2-5
clone size: .

CDR3 DNA: TGTGCCAGCAGGGGGCTGGGACAAAGTCAAGAGACCCAGTACTTC
CDR3 protein: CASRGLGQSQETQYF
V gene: TRBV5-4
D gene: .
J gene: TRBJ2-5
clone size: .

CDR3 DNA: TGTGCCAGCAGCTTTCGGGTCAATGAGCAGTTCTTC
CDR3 protein: CASSFRVNEQFF
V gene: TRBV5-6
D gene: .
J gene: TRBJ2-1
clone size: .

CDR3 DNA: TGCGCCAGCAGCCAAGAAAGGGGAGGGACAGGGTACGGCGAGCAGTACTTC
CDR3 protein: CASSQERGGTGYGEQYF
V gene: TRBV4-3
D gene: TRBD1
J gene: TRBJ2-7
clone size: .

CDR3 DNA: TGTGCCAGCAGTGAATATAGGACAGGGATGAATACCGGGGAGCTGTTTTTT
CDR3 protein: CASSEYRTGMNTGELFF
V gene: TRBV25-1
D gene: TRBD1
J gene: TRBJ2-2
clone size: .

CDR3 DNA: TGTGCCAGCAGTGAAGATTGGGACTACCCTTTCCCCAATGAGCAGTTCTTC
CDR3 protein: CASSEDWDYPFPNEQFF
V gene: TRBV6-1
D gene: TRBD2
J gene: TRBJ2-1
clone size: .

CDR3 DNA: TGTGCCAGCAGCTTGGAGGGACACCTGGGGACTGAAGCTTTCTTT
CDR3 protein: CASSLEGHLGTEAFF
V gene: TRBV5-6
D gene: .
J gene: TRBJ1-1
clone size: .

CDR3 DNA: TGTGCCAGCAGCCGTACTCCGCTAACTAGCACAGATACGCAGTATTTT
CDR3 protein: CASSRTPLTSTDTQYF
V gene: TRBV5-4
D gene: .
J gene: TRBJ2-3
clone size: .

CDR3 DNA: TGCGCCAGCAGCCAGAGGGGGGGGCAACGGTTCAATCAGCCCCAGCATTTT
CDR3 protein: CASSQRGGQRFNQPQHF
V gene: TRBV4-1
D gene: .
J gene: TRBJ1-5
clone size: .

CDR3 DNA: TGTGCCAGCAGCGCAACCGGGGAGCTGTTTTTT
CDR3 protein: CASSATGELFF
V gene: TRBV9
D gene: .
J gene: TRBJ2-2
clone size: few

CDR3 DNA: TGTGCCAGCTCCCCGACAGGGAAGGACACTGAAGCTTTCTTT
CDR3 protein: CASSPTGKDTEAFF
V gene: TRBV18
D gene: TRBD1
J gene: TRBJ1-1
clone size: .

CDR3 DNA: TGTGCCAGCTCACCCGGAGGACACGAGCAGTACTTC
CDR3 protein: CASSPGGHEQYF
V gene: TRBV18
D gene: .
J gene: TRBJ2-7
clone size: .

CDR3 DNA: TGTGCCAGTAGTGGCGGGACCGCGAGCAATCAGCCCCAGCATTTT
CDR3 protein: CASSGGTASNQPQHF
V gene: TRBV19
D gene: .
J gene: TRBJ1-5
clone size: once

CDR3 DNA: TGTGCCAGCACTGTACAGGGGGCGGAGAACTATGGCTACACCTTC
CDR3 protein: CASTVQGAENYGYTF
V gene: TRBV19
D gene: TRBD1
J gene: TRBJ1-2
clone size: .

CDR3 DNA: TGTGCCAGCAGCTTGCGCGGGGGCGTCTTGTCGAATGAGCAGTTCTTC
CDR3 protein: CASSLRGGVLSNEQFF
V gene: TRBV7-3
D gene: .
J gene: TRBJ2-1
clone size: .

CDR3 DNA: TGTGCCAGCGTAGACAGGGGGATATCAGATACGCAGTATTTT
CDR3 protein: CASVDRGISDTQYF
V gene: TRBV11-1
D gene: TRBD1
J gene: TRBJ2-3
clone size: .

CDR3 DNA: TGTGCCAGCAGTGAGCGCTGGACAGGGGTCTACGAGCAGTACTTC
CDR3 protein: CASSERWTGVYEQYF
V gene: TRBV25-1
D gene: TRBD1
J gene: TRBJ2-7
clone size: .

CDR3 DNA: TGTGCCAGCACTCTAAGTGACAGGTCCTACGAGCAGTACTTC
CDR3 protein: CASTLSDRSYEQYF
V gene: TRBV6-6
D gene: .
J gene: TRBJ2-7
clone size: .

CDR3 DNA: TGTGCCAGCAGTGATCAGGGGGCCCGCTACACCTTC
CDR3 protein: CASSDQGARYTF
V gene: TRBV12-3/TRBV12-4
D gene: TRBD1
J gene: TRBJ1-2
clone size: .

CDR3 DNA: TGCAGTGCTAGGGCTGCCTACGAGCAGTACTTC
CDR3 protein: CSARAAYEQYF
V gene: TRBV20-1
D gene: .
J gene: TRBJ2-7
clone size: .

CDR3 DNA: TGTGCCAGCAGCGTAGCAGGACATTACACTGAAGCTTTCTTT
CDR3 protein: CASSVAGHYTEAFF
V gene: TRBV9
D gene: .
J gene: TRBJ1-1
clone size: .

CDR3 DNA: TGTGCCAGCAGCGTCAGCGGGGGGCGAAACAATGAGCAGTTCTTC
CDR3 protein: CASSVSGGRNNEQFF
V gene: TRBV9
D gene: TRBD2
J gene: TRBJ2-1
clone size: .

CDR3 DNA: TGTGCCAGCAGTAACACAGGGCCGGCCACCGGGGAGCTGTTTTTT
CDR3 protein: CASSNTGPATGELFF
V gene: TRBV7-3
D gene: .
J gene: TRBJ2-2
clone size: few

CDR3 DNA: TGTGCCAGCAGCCTCGGTGTGTCCAAAAACATTCAGTACTTC
CDR3 protein: CASSLGVSKNIQYF
V gene: TRBV7-2
D gene: .
J gene: TRBJ2-4
clone size: .

CDR3 DNA: TGTGCCTGGAGTCCAGGGCATAGCAATCAGCCCCAGCATTTT
CDR3 protein: CAWSPGHSNQPQHF
V gene: TRBV30
D gene: .
J gene: TRBJ1-5
clone size: .

CDR3 DNA: TGTGCCAGTACCAGCTGGAGGGACAGGGAGTACAATGAGCAGTTCTTC
CDR3 protein: CASTSWRDREYNEQFF
V gene: TRBV7-8
D gene: TRBD1
J gene: TRBJ2-1
clone size: few

CDR3 DNA: TGTGCCAGCAGCTCTAATGCGGGAGACGGGGGCTACACCTTC
CDR3 protein: CASSSNAGDGGYTF
V gene: TRBV7-2
D gene: .
J gene: TRBJ1-2
clone size: .

CDR3 DNA: TGTGCCAGCAGCCCCAGGTACCCAGGGGGCACAGATACGCAGTATTTT
CDR3 protein: CASSPRYPGGTDTQYF
V gene: TRBV5-5
D gene: .
J gene: TRBJ2-3
clone size: .

CDR3 DNA: TGTGCCAGCAGCTTGGTGGGTAGCGGGGGGAATACGCAGTATTTT
CDR3 protein: CASSLVGSGGNTQYF
V gene: TRBV5-4
D gene: TRBD2
J gene: TRBJ2-3
clone size: .

CDR3 DNA: TGTGCCAGCAGTTACCGCACAGCTCAAGAGACCCAGTACTTC
CDR3 protein: CASSYRTAQETQYF
V gene: TRBV6-6
D gene: .
J gene: TRBJ2-5
clone size: many

CDR3 DNA: TGTGCCAGCAGGGCCCAGAACACTGAAGCTTTCTTT
CDR3 protein: CASRAQNTEAFF
V gene: TRBV2
D gene: .
J gene: TRBJ1-1
clone size: few

CDR3 DNA: TGTGCCAGCAGTGCTGGAGGGACGAGCGAGCAGTACTTC
CDR3 protein: CASSAGGTSEQYF
V gene: TRBV2
D gene: .
J gene: TRBJ2-7
clone size: .

CDR3 DNA: TGTGCCAGCAGCCAGGGGAAAACAGGGCCGCGGAGCTCCTACGAGCAGTACTTC
CDR3 protein: CASSQGKTGPRSSYEQYF
V gene: TRBV4-2
D gene: .
J gene: TRBJ2-7
clone size: .

CDR3 DNA: TGTGCCAGCAGCAGAACCGGGACAGGGGGCGCCCGGACTAATGAAAAACTGTTTTTT
CDR3 protein: CASSRTGTGGARTNEKLFF
V gene: TRBV21-1
D gene: .
J gene: TRBJ1-4
clone size: .

CDR3 DNA: TGTGCCACCAGCAGAGATCATTGGGACAGGGGTAATGAGCAGTTCTTC
CDR3 protein: CATSRDHWDRGNEQFF
V gene: TRBV15
D gene: TRBD1
J gene: TRBJ2-1
clone size: .

CDR3 DNA: TGTGCCAGCAGCCCAACCACGGACAGGCCCCGTTCACCCCTCCACTTT
CDR3 protein: CASSPTTDRPRSPLHF
V gene: TRBV7-8
D gene: TRBD1
J gene: TRBJ1-6
clone size: once

CDR3 DNA: TGCGCCAGCAGCCAAGATTGGGGACCTAGCGCAGATACGCAGTATTTT
CDR3 protein: CASSQDWGPSADTQYF
V gene: TRBV4-1
D gene: .
J gene: TRBJ2-3
clone size: few

CDR3 DNA: TGTGCCAGCAGTTACGGGGGGACGGATGGCTACACCTTC
CDR3 protein: CASSYGGTDGYTF
V gene: TRBV6-5
D gene: .
J gene: TRBJ1-2
clone size: .

CDR3 DNA: TGTGCCAGCACCACGGACAGAGTCACAGATACGCAGTATTTT
CDR3 protein: CASTTDRVTDTQYF
V gene: TRBV9
D gene: .
J gene: TRBJ2-3
clone size: .

CDR3 DNA: TGTGCCAGCACCCAGGGGTCTGGGGCCAACGTCCTGACTTTC
CDR3 protein: CASTQGSGANVLTF
V gene: TRBV2
D gene: .
J gene: TRBJ2-6
clone size: .

CDR3 DNA: TGTGCCAGTAGTCCCAGGGAAAGTTATGGCTACACCTTC
CDR3 protein: CASSPRESYGYTF
V gene: TRBV19
D gene: .
J gene: TRBJ1-2
clone size: .

CDR3 DNA: TGTGCTAGTGGTTCAAGTACAGGGTCGGCCTACAATGAGCAGTTCTTC
CDR3 protein: CASGSSTGSAYNEQFF
V gene: TRBV12-5
D gene: .
J gene: TRBJ2-1
clone size: few

CDR3 DNA: TGTGCCAGCAGCTTAGCGCCGGCTTACTCTAGAGGGAACACTGAAGCTTTCTTT
CDR3 protein: CASSLAPAYSRGNTEAFF
V gene: TRBV7-6
D gene: .
J gene: TRBJ1-1
clone size: once

CDR3 DNA: TGTGCCAGCAGCGGCGCGGGGAACACTGAAGCTTTCTTT
CDR3 protein: CASSGAGNTEAFF
V gene: TRBV9
D gene: .
J gene: TRBJ1-1
clone size: once

CDR3 DNA: TGCGCCAGCAGTGAGGCCGGGACTAGCGGGGTACAGAGGGGCTACAATGAGCAGTTCTTC
CDR3 protein: CASSEAGTSGVQRGYNEQFF
V gene: TRBV10-2
D gene: TRBD2
J gene: TRBJ2-1
clone size: .

CDR3 DNA: TGTGCCATAGAGGAGGGCGAGACCCAGTACTTC
CDR3 protein: CAIEEGETQYF
V gene: TRBV24-1
D gene: .
J gene: TRBJ2-5
clone size: .